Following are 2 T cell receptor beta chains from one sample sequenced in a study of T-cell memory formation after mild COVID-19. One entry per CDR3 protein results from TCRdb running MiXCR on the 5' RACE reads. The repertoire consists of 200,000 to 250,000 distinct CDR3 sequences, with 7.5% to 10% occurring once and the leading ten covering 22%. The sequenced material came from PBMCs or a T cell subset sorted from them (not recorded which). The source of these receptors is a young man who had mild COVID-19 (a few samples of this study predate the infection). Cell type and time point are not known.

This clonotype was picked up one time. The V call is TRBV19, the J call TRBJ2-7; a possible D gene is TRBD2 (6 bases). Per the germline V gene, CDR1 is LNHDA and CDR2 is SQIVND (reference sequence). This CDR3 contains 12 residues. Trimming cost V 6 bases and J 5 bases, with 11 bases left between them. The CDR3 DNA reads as TGTGCCAGTAGCGGACTATCCAACGAGCAGTACTTC. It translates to CASSGLSNEQYF.

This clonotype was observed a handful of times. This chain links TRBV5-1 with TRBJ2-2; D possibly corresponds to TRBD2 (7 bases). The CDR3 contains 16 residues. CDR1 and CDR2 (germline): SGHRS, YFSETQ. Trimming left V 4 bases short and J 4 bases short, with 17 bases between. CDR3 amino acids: CASSPIRGASTGELFF. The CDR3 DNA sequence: TGCGCCAGCAGCCCCATTCGGGGGGCGAGCACCGGGGAGCTGTTTTTT.